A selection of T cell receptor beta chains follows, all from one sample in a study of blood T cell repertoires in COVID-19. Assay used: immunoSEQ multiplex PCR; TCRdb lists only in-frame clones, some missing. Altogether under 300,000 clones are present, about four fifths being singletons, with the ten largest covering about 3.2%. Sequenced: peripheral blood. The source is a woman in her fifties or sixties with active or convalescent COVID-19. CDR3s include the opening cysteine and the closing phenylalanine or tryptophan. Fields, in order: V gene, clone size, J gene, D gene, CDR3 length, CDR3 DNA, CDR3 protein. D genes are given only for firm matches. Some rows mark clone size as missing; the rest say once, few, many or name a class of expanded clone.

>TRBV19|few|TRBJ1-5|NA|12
TGTGCCAGTACAGGGAGCAATCAGCCCCAGCATTTT
CASTGSNQPQHF
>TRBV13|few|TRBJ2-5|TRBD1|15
TGTGCCAGCAGCTTAGGGACAGGGATACAAGAGACCCAGTACTTC
CASSLGTGIQETQYF
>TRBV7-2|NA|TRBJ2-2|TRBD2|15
TGTGCCAGCAGACGTTTCGGACTAGCGGGCGGGGAGCTGTTTTTT
CASRRFGLAGGELFF
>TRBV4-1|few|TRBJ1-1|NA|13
TGCGCCAGCAGCCTCCAGTCCGAAACTGAAGCTTTCTTT
CASSLQSETEAFF
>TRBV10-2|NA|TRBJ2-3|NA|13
TGCGCCAGCAGGGACAGATCCACAGATACGCAGTATTTT
CASRDRSTDTQYF
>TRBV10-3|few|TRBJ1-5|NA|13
TGTGCCATCGGGGCCCGTGCCAATCAGCCCCAGCATTTT
CAIGARANQPQHF
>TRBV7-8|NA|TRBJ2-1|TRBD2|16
TGTGCCAGCAGCTTAGCGGGCGGGGGGGCCTACAATGAGCAGTTCTTC
CASSLAGGGAYNEQFF
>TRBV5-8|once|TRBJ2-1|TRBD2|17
TGTGCCAGCAGCTTGGATGTTGGCGGGGGGGCATACAATGAGCAGTTCTTC
CASSLDVGGGAYNEQFF
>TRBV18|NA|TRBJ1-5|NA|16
TGTGCCAGCTCACCGGTCTCGACAGGCCCCAATCAGCCCCAGCATTTT
CASSPVSTGPNQPQHF
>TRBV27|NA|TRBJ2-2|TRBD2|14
TGTGCCAGCAGAGGTAGCGGGGGGGCCGGGGAGCTGTTTTTT
CASRGSGGAGELFF
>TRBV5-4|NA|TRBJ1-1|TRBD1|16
TGTGCCAGCAGCTTCGACAGGGGGTTTCTGAACACTGAAGCTTTCTTT
CASSFDRGFLNTEAFF
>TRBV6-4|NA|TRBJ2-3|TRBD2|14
TGTGCCAGCAGTGAAGGCGGGGGGGCAGATACGCAGTATTTT
CASSEGGGADTQYF
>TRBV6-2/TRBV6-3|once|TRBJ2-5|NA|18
TGTGCCAGCAGTCACGGGACAAGGCCAAGGTTACAACAAGAGACCCAGTACTTC
CASSHGTRPRLQQETQYF
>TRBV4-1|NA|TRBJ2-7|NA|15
TGCGCCAGCAGCCAAGATGGGGCAGGGGCTCTCGAGCAGTACTTC
CASSQDGAGALEQYF
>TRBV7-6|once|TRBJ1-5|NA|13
TGTGCCAGCAGTCCGTATAGCAATCAGCCCCAGCATTTT
CASSPYSNQPQHF
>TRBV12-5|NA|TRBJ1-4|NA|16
TGTGCTAGTGGTTTGGTAGGCGGGGGCTATAATGAAAAACTGTTTTTT
CASGLVGGGYNEKLFF
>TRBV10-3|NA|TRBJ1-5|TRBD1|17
TGTGCCATCAGTACAACGGACAGGGGAACTCCTGGACAGCCCCAGCATTTT
CAISTTDRGTPGQPQHF
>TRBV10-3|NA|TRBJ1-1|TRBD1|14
TGTGCCATCAGGGAAGCTAGACAGGGAACTGAAGCTTTCTTT
CAIREARQGTEAFF
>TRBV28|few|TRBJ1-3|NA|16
TGTGCCAGCACTCAGGGGCTAACCCTCTCTGGAAACACCATATATTTT
CASTQGLTLSGNTIYF
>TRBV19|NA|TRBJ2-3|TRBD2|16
TGTGCCAGTACCTCACTTACGGGGGGGGGCACAGATACGCAGTATTTT
CASTSLTGGGTDTQYF
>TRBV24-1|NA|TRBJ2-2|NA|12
TGTGCCACCAGTGATTTGTCTGGGGAGCTGTTTTTT
CATSDLSGELFF
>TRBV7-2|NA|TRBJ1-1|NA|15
TGTGCCAGCAGCTTAGGGCCCTCTTCTGCTGCTGAAGCTTTCTTT
CASSLGPSSAAEAFF
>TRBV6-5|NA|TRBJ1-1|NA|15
TGTGCCAGCAGTTACCATAGTACCCTTGACACTGAAGCTTTCTTT
CASSYHSTLDTEAFF
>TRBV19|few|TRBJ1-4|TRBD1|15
TGTGCCAGTAGTGGACAGGCTCAAATTTATGAAAAACTGTTTTTT
CASSGQAQIYEKLFF
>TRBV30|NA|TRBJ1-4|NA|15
TGTGCCTGGAGTGGGTTGGGCCGTCCTAATGAAAAACTGTTTTTT
CAWSGLGRPNEKLFF
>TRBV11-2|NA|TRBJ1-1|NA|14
TGTGCCAGCAGCTTAGATCTAAGGAGTACTGAAGCTTTCTTT
CASSLDLRSTEAFF
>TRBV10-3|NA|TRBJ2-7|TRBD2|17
TGTGCCATCAGGGGCGATAGCGGGGGCCTAGGTCCCCACGAGCAGTACTTC
CAIRGDSGGLGPHEQYF
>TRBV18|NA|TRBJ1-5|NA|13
TGTGCCAGCTCACCAGACTTCAATCAGCCCCAGCATTTT
CASSPDFNQPQHF
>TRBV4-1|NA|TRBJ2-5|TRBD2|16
TGCGCCAGCAGCCAACGCTGGCGGGGGGGCCAAGAGACCCAGTACTTC
CASSQRWRGGQETQYF
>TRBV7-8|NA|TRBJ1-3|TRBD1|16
TGTGCCAGCAGCCCCTTACACAGGGGGCCTGGAAACACCATATATTTT
CASSPLHRGPGNTIYF
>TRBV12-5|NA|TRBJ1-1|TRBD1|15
TGTGCTAGTGGTCCGTCAGGGGGCGCGAGCACTGAAGCTTTCTTT
CASGPSGGASTEAFF
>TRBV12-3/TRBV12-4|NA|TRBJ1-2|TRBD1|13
TGTGCCAGCAGTTTAAACAGGGGCTATGGCTACACCTTC
CASSLNRGYGYTF
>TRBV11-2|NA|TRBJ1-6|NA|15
TGTGCCAGCAGCTTAGGACGGGGATTGGATTCACCCCTCCACTTT
CASSLGRGLDSPLHF